A single T cell receptor (delta chain) is shown here with its context. This clone appeared a few times. Its antigen target is currently unknown. Nothing much larger sits one base from this clone, and base qualities are not available. At the DNA level, this CDR3 is encoded by other sequences in the same sample as well. According to the germline V gene, CDR1 reads TSWWSYY and CDR2 reads QGS. From the cysteine up to the phenylalanine, the CDR3 has a length of 25 residues. The retained sequence is limited to the CDR3, 75 bases, with the frame set at the first base. V lost 2 bases and J lost 0 bases, and the count of bases not matched to a germline gene is 32. The data are from a study of Vδ1+ human thymocytes (dated by TCRdb to between 2018 and 2020). Notes on the research overall: mRNA-level TRG and TRD CDR3 repertoires of highly purified Vdelta1+ thymocytes from young children were characterised as a data resource. Validation of the multiplex-based CDR3 amplicon strategy against 5'RACE-based CDR3 amplicon generation methods had been performed previously. The investigation overall reported the following: Because no clustering by age or sex was observed, donors were not stratified by these variables in the analyses. Many TRG clonotypes were shared between donors (up to about 6.9x10^3), whereas TRD repertoires were essentially private (max 116 shared). Although sort purity was high, roughly 20% of thymic TRD sequences were Vdelta2 (with a few Vdelta3), in contrast to the peripheral blood Vdelta1+ controls. Unlike the oligoclonal repertoires in peripheral blood, the thymic TRG and TRD repertoires appeared highly polyclonal, with Gaussian CDR3 length distributions. Because unexpected Vdelta2 sequences could lead to misinterpretation of bulk repertoire data, the authors recommended using highly purified populations and single-cell validation.

Thymic samples were depleted of alphabeta T cells, then CD3+ TCRVdelta1+ TCRVdelta2- thymocytes were FACS-sorted. A purity of roughly 98% to 99.6% was achieved for sorted Vdelta1+ thymocytes. The thymic specimens were obtained from fewer than ten paediatric patients, aged about 5 days to 17 months, who were having corrective cardiac surgery. Thymic tissue was dispersed and mononuclear cells isolated on a Histopaque-1077 density gradient. The staining antibodies were anti-TCRVdelta1 clone TS8.2, anti-TCRVdelta2 clone B6, anti-CD3 clone HIT3a and anti-TCRalphabeta clone IP26. RNA was extracted with the RNeasy mini kit and reverse transcribed using Superscript III. To generate the CDR3 amplicons, a multiplex PCR was run using pooled V-gene forward primers together with a constant-region reverse primer that carried Illumina adaptor overhangs. After gel purification, amplicons were indexed with Nextera index primers over about 8 extra PCR cycles and were then purified with AMPure XP beads. Libraries were sequenced on an Illumina MiSeq with paired-end 250 bp reads, dual indexing and about 22% PhiX spike-in. In the paper's pipeline: Reads were quality checked with FastQC, and TRG read pairs were merged with ea-utils fastq-join. IMGT/HighV-QUEST was used to annotate the sequences, only productive sequences with an unambiguous V-gene assignment were kept, and clonotypes were defined as sequences sharing an identical CDR3 sequence. Downstream analysis used VDJtools 1.1.1, tcR 2.2.3, Treemap and vegan Shannon diversity in R 3.4.4. TCRdb called clones from the public reads with CATT, and repeated DNA sequences were later combined into one row. The V and J calls and clone size come from TCRdb's table, not from the authors' own analysis. Recorded for this sample are about 27,000 delta-chain clones; 25% to 30% of them occurred a single time. The ten biggest clones cover 1.5% to 2% of the sample.

Material: Vdelta1+ gamma-delta thymocytes from the thymus. The cell subset or site label corresponds to: FACS-sorted CD3+ TCRalphabeta- TCRVdelta1+ TCRVdelta2- thymocytes. The TCR comes from a boy under three years old who had congenital heart surgery. The chain is made from TRDV1 and TRDJ1; 8 junctional bases match TRDD2. The DNA reads TGTGCTCTTGGGGAAGATTTCTTCCTACTGGGTCGTTGGGGGCCGAAGAAGCTATACACCGATAAACTCATCTTT. It encodes CALGEDFFLLGRWGPKKLYTDKLIF.